These 10 T cell receptor beta chains originate from one sample sequenced in a study of cytomegalovirus exposure and HLA in healthy donors. 13 Jbeta primers and 60 Vbeta primers were used for the PCR. Assay: immunoSEQ multiplex PCR; the TCRdb copy retains only in-frame clones and omits some. The sample has over 90,000 clones, 55% to 75% seen once. Input material: PBMCs. The receptors were gathered from a woman aged 45-65 years in good health and CMV-seropositive.

This clone turned up a few times. The chain carries TRBV25-1 and TRBJ2-7; TRBD2 matches 14 bases. The CDR3 length is 16 residues. J was trimmed by 7 bases and V by 4 bases; bases with no gene match: 9. CDR1 is MGHDK, CDR2 SYGVNS, per germline. In DNA form, the CDR3 reads TGTGCCAGCAGTGCCGTGGGACTAGCGGGAGTGGGTGAGCAGTACTTC. Amino acids: CASSAVGLAGVGEQYF.

V usage is TRBV9 and J usage is TRBJ1-1; possible D gene TRBD1, 6 bases. Germline V CDR1 and CDR2: SGDLS, YYNGEE. The CDR3 extends over 15 amino acids. The V end lost 4 bases, the J end lost 1 base, and 14 bases lay between the germline ends. CDR3: CASSLQGSGNTEAFF. The CDR3 bases are TGTGCCAGCAGCTTACAGGGTTCGGGGAACACTGAAGCTTTCTTT.

The V call is TRBV5-4, the J call TRBJ2-7, with TRBD2 as a possible D gene (10 bases). Trimming took off 5 bases at V and 4 bases at J, with 28 bases between the two ends. The CDR3 spans 18 residues. Germline V gene lookup returns CDR1 SGHNT and CDR2 YYREEE (reference sequence). The CDR3 sequence: CASSPGTGILAGPYEQYF. CDR3 in DNA: TGTGCCAGCAGTCCCGGGACAGGGATACTAGCGGGACCTTACGAGCAGTACTTC. The full variable domain, in which reference TRBV5-4 and TRBJ2-7 provide the parts outside the CDR3, is ETGVTQSPTHLIKTRGQQVTLRCSSQSGHNTVSWYQQALGQGPQFIFQYYREEENGRGNFPPRFSGLQFPNYSSELNVNALELDDSALYLCASSPGTGILAGPYEQYFGPGTRLTVT.

V gene TRBV7-8 combines with J gene TRBJ2-2, with TRBD2 matching 13 bases. This CDR3 has 18 residues. J lost 6 bases, V lost 5 bases, and 12 bases had no gene match. Germline lookup yields CDR1 SGHVS and CDR2 FQNEAQ. CDR3 bases: TGTGCCAGCAGCCCTAGAGTCGGGACTAGCGGGATAGCCGGGGAGCTGTTTTTT. Translated, it gives CASSPRVGTSGIAGELFF.

The V gene is TRBV28, the J gene TRBJ1-3; D not resolved. Germline-derived CDR1 and CDR2 are MDHEN and SYDVKM. This CDR3 region has 16 residues. With 5 bases removed from V and 0 bases from J, the gap between germline ends came to 14 bases. DNA for the CDR3: TGTGCCAGCAGTCCCCGAGCAAAGCACTCTGGAAACACCATATATTTT. As protein: CASSPRAKHSGNTIYF.

As for this clone: At one end, the junction sequence differs from germline, possibly due to a read error. The chain combines TRBV6-4 with TRBJ1-4; D is uncertain. Germline-derived CDR1 and CDR2 are MRHNA and SNTAGT. The CDR3 is made up of 13 amino acids. The CDR3 nucleotides are TGTACCAGCAGTGCTGCAACTAATGAAAAACTGTTTTTT. Its translation is CTSSAATNEKLFF.

The chain has TRBV19 and TRBJ2-1; possibly TRBD1 for D (5 bases). CDR3 length: 13 residues. Trimming took 6 bases from V and 3 from J, leaving 9 bases between them. Germline assignment: CDR1 LNHDA and CDR2 SQIVND (reference sequence). The CDR3 region is CASSLTDYNEQFF. DNA of the CDR3: TGTGCCAGTAGCCTGACAGACTACAATGAGCAGTTCTTC. Full variable domain (remainder filled in from reference TRBV19 and TRBJ2-1): DGGITQSPKYLFRKEGQNVTLSCEQNLNHDAMYWYRQDPGQGLRLIYYSQIVNDFQKGDIAEGYSVSREKKESFPLTVTSAQKNPTAFYLCASSLTDYNEQFFGPGTRLTVL.

This clone appeared once. The chain is built from TRBV9 and TRBJ2-7; 10 bases align to TRBD1. V lost 4 bases to trimming and J lost 2 bases; unmatched junction nucleotides: 6. The CDR3 totals 15 residues. Looked up from germline, CDR1 is SGDLS and CDR2 is YYNGEE. This chain's CDR3 is CASSSGQGIAYEQYF. In DNA form, the CDR3 reads TGTGCCAGCAGCTCGGGACAGGGGATCGCCTACGAGCAGTACTTC.

A few counts support this clone. The chain couples TRBV4-3 to TRBJ2-5; D is perhaps TRBD1 (6 bases). The V end was cut by 0 bases, the J end by 3 bases, with 11 bases between. Per germline, CDR1 LGHNA and CDR2 YSLEER. The CDR3 has 15 amino acids. This CDR3 reads CASSQDIRGKETQYF. CDR3 sequence (DNA): TGCGCCAGCAGCCAAGATATCAGGGGAAAAGAGACCCAGTACTTC.

This chain joins TRBV30 and TRBJ2-2, with TRBD2 matching over 10 bases. J lost 11 bases, V lost 1 base, and 4 bases had no gene match. CDR1 is GTSNPN, CDR2 SVGIG, per germline (reference sequence). This CDR3 has 13 residues. The CDR3 loop reads CAWSDRLAGELFF. For the CDR3, the DNA is TGTGCCTGGAGTGACAGACTAGCGGGTGAGCTGTTTTTT.